These T cell receptor beta chains were read from a single sample in a study of T-cell reconstitution after alpha-beta-depleted transplantation in children. A single record per CDR3 protein comes from TCRdb applying MiXCR to the PCR reads. This table has about 410,000 distinct CDR3 sequences, 20% appearing once. The sample in question was PBMCs from the stem cell graft donor, obtained from the stem cell graft. Receptors originate from a human donor who donated a stem cell graft to a child with acute myeloid leukemia. CDR3s include the opening cysteine and the closing phenylalanine or tryptophan. D genes are given only for firm matches. A clone size is listed for some rows: how often the clone was seen (once, few, many), or a class if it is expanded.

j_call cdr3_length v_call d_call clone_size cdr3_nt cdr3_aa
TRBJ2-1 15 TRBV20-1 TRBD2 few TGCAGTGCCTCCCTACTAGCGGGATTTACGGATGAGCAGTTCTTC CSASLLAGFTDEQFF
TRBJ2-1 15 TRBV12-3/TRBV12-4 TRBD2 many TGTGCCAGCACTGGTATGGCGGGAGGGAACAATGAGCAGTTCTTC CASTGMAGGNNEQFF
TRBJ2-7 15 TRBV27 TRBD1 - TGTGCCAGCAGTTACACCGGGACAGGGGTTTTTCGGCAGTACTTC CASSYTGTGVFRQYF
TRBJ2-7 15 TRBV5-8 - few TGTGCCAGCAGTTCACCGGGACGGAAGTCCTACGAGCAGTACTTC CASSSPGRKSYEQYF
TRBJ2-1 15 TRBV20-1 - many TGCAGTGCTAGTGACCCGGGACCACATTACAATGAGCAGTTCTTC CSASDPGPHYNEQFF
TRBJ2-7 13 TRBV20-1 TRBD2 few TGCAGTGCAAGGACTAGCGGGCGGGGGGAGCAGTACTTC CSARTSGRGEQYF
TRBJ2-2 13 TRBV5-1 - - TGCGCCAGCAGCCGAGGACAGACCGGGGAGCTGTTTTTT CASSRGQTGELFF
TRBJ2-2 14 TRBV15 - many TGTGCCACCAGCGATCCCCTGATGTTTCAGGAGCTGTTTTTT CATSDPLMFQELFF
TRBJ2-5 14 TRBV5-1 TRBD1 many TGCGCCAGCAGCCTACAAGGGACAGGGGAGACCCAGTACTTC CASSLQGTGETQYF
TRBJ2-5 15 TRBV7-2 - - TGTGCCAGCAGCTTAGTGACAGGTCCCCAAGAGACCCAGTACTTC CASSLVTGPQETQYF
TRBJ2-1 10 TRBV28 TRBD2 many TGTGCCAGCGGGAGGGGTGAGCAGTTCTTC CASGRGEQFF
TRBJ2-1 14 TRBV12-3/TRBV12-4 - many TGTGCCAGCACCATAAGGCCGGGGAGCAATGAGCAGTTCTTC CASTIRPGSNEQFF
TRBJ2-7 14 TRBV9 - - TGTGCCAGCAGCGTAGCTGGGACACCCTACGAGCAGTACTTC CASSVAGTPYEQYF
TRBJ2-1 15 TRBV28 TRBD2 few TGTGCCAGCAGTTTCGGTGCGGGAGCTTACAATGAGCAGTTCTTC CASSFGAGAYNEQFF
TRBJ2-3 15 TRBV11-2 - few TGTGCCAGCAGCTTAACCCCCTCAGGAACAGATACGCAGTATTTT CASSLTPSGTDTQYF
TRBJ2-7 18 TRBV6-5 TRBD2 - TGTGCCAGCAGTTACACCACTGGGGGGGGAGGCCACTTCTACGAGCAGTACTTC CASSYTTGGGGHFYEQYF
TRBJ2-1 14 TRBV30 TRBD2 many TGTGCCTGCCTCACTAGCGGAGCCTACAATGAGCAGTTCTTC CACLTSGAYNEQFF
TRBJ2-7 13 TRBV28 - - TGTGCCAGCAGTAAGGGGTTCCCCTACGAGCAGTACTTC CASSKGFPYEQYF
TRBJ1-1 15 TRBV27 TRBD1 - TGTGCCAGCAGGGGGGACAGGGCGGGATGGACTGAAGCTTTCTTT CASRGDRAGWTEAFF
TRBJ2-4 15 TRBV20-1 - many TGCAGTGCTAGAGTTCCGTGGGGGGCCAAAAACATTCAGTACTTC CSARVPWGAKNIQYF
TRBJ2-5 14 TRBV6-5 - - TGTGCCAGCAGTTACTCACAGGGTTTGGAGACCCAGTACTTC CASSYSQGLETQYF
TRBJ2-3 15 TRBV12-3/TRBV12-4 - - TGTGCCAGCAGTTTTAGCATCTCTAGCACAGATACGCAGTATTTT CASSFSISSTDTQYF
TRBJ2-5 15 TRBV11-2 - - TGTGCCAGCAGCTTAGATAGGAGTGGTGCGGGGACCCAGTACTTC CASSLDRSGAGTQYF
TRBJ2-1 12 TRBV20-1 TRBD1 - TGCAGTGTCCCGGGACAGGGGGATGAGCAGTTCTTC CSVPGQGDEQFF
TRBJ2-3 11 TRBV29-1 - - TGCAGCGTCCGCCTCAGGGATACGCAGTATTTT CSVRLRDTQYF
TRBJ2-2 16 TRBV24-1 TRBD2 few TGTGCCACCAGTGATTTGTCGTCTAGCGGAACCGGGGAGCTGTTTTTT CATSDLSSSGTGELFF
TRBJ2-7 16 TRBV20-1 TRBD2 few TGCAGTGCTAGACCACCGGGACTAGCGGGAGCGTACGAGCAGTACTTC CSARPPGLAGAYEQYF
TRBJ1-3 15 TRBV28 - - TGTGCCAGCAGTTTACGGGGGCTAGGCGGAAACACCATATATTTT CASSLRGLGGNTIYF
TRBJ2-1 14 TRBV7-9 - - TGTGCCAGCAGCCCAAGGACAGATTACAATGAGCAGTTCTTC CASSPRTDYNEQFF
TRBJ2-7 17 TRBV4-3 - - TGCGCCAGCAGCCAATCGTTCGCCAGGACGCGCTCCTACGAGCAGTACTTC CASSQSFARTRSYEQYF
TRBJ2-2 16 TRBV20-1 - - TGCAGTGCTAGAGATGCCTCCATGGGAGAGAGCGGGGAGCTGTTTTTT CSARDASMGESGELFF
TRBJ2-6 17 TRBV12-3/TRBV12-4 - few TGTGCCAGCAGTTTCGGCAGTGAGAGCTCTGGGGCCAACGTCCTGACTTTC CASSFGSESSGANVLTF